These 26 T cell receptor beta chains came from one sample sequenced in a study of post-analysis software for immune sequencing data. Regarding the study as a whole: Controls had lower frequencies than patients of 4 or 5 TRBV segments, which included TRBV5-6, TRBV5-1 and TRBV20-1.

The TCR beta cDNA libraries contained unique molecular identifiers. Using its own MiXCR run on the PCR reads, TCRdb lists one record per CDR3 protein. Of about 540,000 distinct CDR3 sequences detected, 34% appear once; the ten largest clones hold roughly 6%. No antigens are known for them. The sequenced sample was blood. The receptors here all came from a girl younger than 18 with multiple sclerosis.

The gene calls are TRBV20-1 and TRBJ2-5, with 8 bases that match TRBD1. The junction had 22 bases not matched to a gene; V was cut back by 7 bases and J by 0 bases. Germline CDR1 and CDR2: DFQATT and SNEGSKA (reference sequence). The CDR3 is 19 amino acids. CDR3 in DNA: TGCAGTGTCGGGGCGGGGTGGGACAGGCGTACAATGAACCAAGAGACCCAGTACTTC. Translation: CSVGAGWDRRTMNQETQYF.

The genes are TRBV28 and TRBJ2-1; TRBD2 matches at 7 bases. This CDR3 is built from 15 residues. V dropped 2 bases and J dropped 6; count of bases not matched to a gene: 7. Germline loops: CDR1 MDHEN, CDR2 SYDVKM. The CDR3 DNA follows: TGTGCCAGCAGTTTACCAGCGGGGTACAGCAATGAGCAGTTCTTC. Protein: CASSLPAGYSNEQFF.

The genes are TRBV10-1 and TRBJ1-2, with D uncertain. The CDR3 totals 12 residues. Germline V CDR1 and CDR2: WNHNN, SYGVQD (reference sequence). V lost 6 bases, J lost 4 bases, and 9 bases lay in between. CDR3 DNA sequence: TGCGCCAGCAGCGACGGATCCTATGGCTACACCTTC. Its protein product is CASSDGSYGYTF.

The rearrangement joins TRBV9 to TRBJ2-5, with D perhaps TRBD1 (5 bases). V was cut by 3 bases and J by 1 base, with 13 bases left in between. There are 15 residues in the CDR3. Germline V gene lookup returns CDR1 SGDLS and CDR2 YYNGEE. The CDR3 DNA is TGTGCCAGCAGCGGTAGTAGGGGCGGCCAAGAGACCCAGTACTTC. This translates into CASSGSRGGQETQYF.

The chain links TRBV9 to TRBJ2-7; D unclear. The CDR3 sequence is 16 residues long. Per germline, CDR1 SGDLS and CDR2 YYNGEE. V lost 3 bases, J lost 2 bases, and 18 bases lay in between. This chain's CDR3 is CASSAVPVDNAYEQYF. Here the CDR3 DNA reads TGTGCCAGCAGCGCGGTCCCGGTCGACAATGCCTACGAGCAGTACTTC.

The chain is built from TRBV20-1 and TRBJ2-1; the match to TRBD2 covers 11 bases. V dropped 0 bases and J dropped 2; count of bases not matched to a gene: 6. Germline V gives CDR1 DFQATT, CDR2 SNEGSKA (reference sequence). CDR3 size: 17 residues. CDR3 loop: CSARELAGASTYNEQFF. In nucleotides, the CDR3 is TGCAGTGCTAGAGAACTAGCGGGAGCGTCCACCTACAATGAGCAGTTCTTC.

The rearrangement uses TRBV24-1 and TRBJ2-5; TRBD1 matches at 8 bases. The V and J ends lost 7 bases and 1 base, in that order; junction bases with no gene match: 4. From germline, CDR1 is KGHDR and CDR2 SFDVKD. The CDR3 covers 14 residues. The chain's CDR3 is CATRDRVSQETQYF. DNA for the CDR3: TGTGCCACCAGGGACAGGGTGTCCCAAGAGACCCAGTACTTC.

About this clonotype: One base away lies a much larger clone, so this may be a sequencing read error. The chain uses TRBV29-1 and TRBJ2-3; 7 nucleotides agree with TRBD1. The CDR3 contains 15 residues. Per the germline V gene, CDR1 is SQVTM and CDR2 is ANQGSEA. Unmatched junction bases numbered 9, after V lost 4 bases and J lost 2 bases. CDR3 protein: CSVVGGRGNTDTQYF. In DNA form, the CDR3 reads TGCAGCGTTGTAGGGGGCCGGGGTAACACAGATACGCAGTATTTT.

This chain uses TRBV7-2 with TRBJ1-6, with D unclear. V lost 1 base, J lost 6 bases, and 16 bases lay in between. CDR1 is SGHTA, CDR2 FQGNSA, per germline. This CDR3 comprises 17 residues. The DNA for the CDR3 is TGTGCCAGCAGCTTAGTACCGTCGGGTTTGGGTAATTCACCCCTCCACTTT. Translation: CASSLVPSGLGNSPLHF. The whole variable domain, remainder taken from reference TRBV7-2 and TRBJ1-6, is GAGVSQSPSNKVTEKGKDVELRCDPISGHTALYWYRQSLGQGLEFLIYFQGNSAPDKSGLPSDRFSAERTGGSVSTLTIQRTQQEDSAVYLCASSLVPSGLGNSPLHFGNGTRLTVT.

The sample holds a few counts of this clonotype. This chain connects TRBV12-3 or TRBV12-4 to TRBJ2-4; D uncertain. The J call may be in error: the DNA end matches TRBJ2-7 better. The CDR3 has 13 residues. CDR3 sequence (DNA): TGTGCCAGCAGTTCCTCAGCATCATACGAGCAGTACTTC. This gives the protein CASSSSASYEQYF.

In this sample, this clonotype turned up a few times. V usage is TRBV29-1 and J usage is TRBJ1-2; D not certain. The V gene's germline CDR1 is SQVTM and CDR2 ANQGSEA. The CDR3 runs to 11 residues. V lost 0 bases and J 8 bases, leaving 7 bases between the germline ends. The CDR3 region has the DNA TGCAGCGTTGAAGAGGCAGCGGGCTACACCTTC. It specifies CSVEEAAGYTF.

J is TRBJ2-1 and V is TRBV5-1, with TRBD1 identical over 7 bases. The junction had 11 bases not matched to a gene; V was cut back by 2 bases and J by 6 bases. Germline V lookup: CDR1 SGHRS, CDR2 YFSETQ. The CDR3 is 16 amino acids. The CDR3 bases are TGCGCCAGCAGCTTAGGCCCCAGGGGGTCAGGCAATGAGCAGTTCTTC. It translates to CASSLGPRGSGNEQFF.

This clonotype was counted only a few times. This chain uses TRBV9 with TRBJ2-3; D is ambiguous. Germline-derived CDR1 and CDR2 are SGDLS and YYNGEE. The CDR3 consists of 16 residues. The V end lost 2 bases, the J end lost 2 bases, and 15 bases lay between the germline ends. Here the CDR3 reads CASSVGITLTTDTQYF. The CDR3 nucleotides read TGTGCCAGCAGCGTCGGAATTACCTTGACCACAGATACGCAGTATTTT.

V and J are TRBV3-1 and TRBJ2-5; D remains unclear. The germline CDR1 and CDR2 sequences are LGHDT and YNNKEL (reference sequence). Trimming took 1 base from V and 0 from J, leaving 9 bases between them. The CDR3 contains 15 residues. For the CDR3, the DNA is TGTGCCAGCAGCCAAGGTGTGGGCAACCAAGAGACCCAGTACTTC. This encodes CASSQGVGNQETQYF.

The chain employs TRBV14 and TRBJ1-4; D is perhaps TRBD1 (5 bases). Germline V lookup: CDR1 SGHDN, CDR2 FVKESK. The CDR3 consists of 11 residues. Trimming left V 4 bases short and J 13 bases short, with 10 bases between. For the CDR3, the DNA is TGTGCCAGCAGCCGCGGACACGGACTGTTTTTT. Protein product: CASSRGHGLFF.

The table lists this clonotype with a few counts. Written as DNA, the CDR3 is TGCGCCAGCAGCCAACAGAGCGAGAAGACCCAGTACTTC. This translates into CASSQQSEKTQYF. The chain carries TRBV4-1 and TRBJ2-5, with D unresolved. The germline CDR1 and CDR2 sequences are MGHRA and YSYEKL. V was shortened by 2 bases and J by 6 bases, with 10 bases between the two germline ends. The CDR3 runs to 13 residues.

Only a few counts were recorded for this clonotype. The chain has TRBV29-1 and TRBJ2-1, with D possibly being TRBD1 (6 bases). Between the trimmed V and J ends, which lost 5 bases and 0 bases, there was a span of 8 bases. The CDR3 is 13 amino acids. Germline CDR1 is SQVTM and CDR2 is ANQGSEA. The CDR3 loop reads CSVTGSSYNEQFF. The CDR3 nucleotides are TGCAGCGTTACAGGGAGCTCCTACAATGAGCAGTTCTTC.

This clonotype has more than one count but fewer than ten. The V and J genes are TRBV4-1 and TRBJ2-1; D possibly corresponds to TRBD2 (7 bases). The germline V gene has CDR1 MGHRA and CDR2 YSYEKL. V lost 4 bases to trimming and J lost 6 bases, with 16 bases between them. This CDR3 has 15 amino acids. The CDR3 nucleotides read TGCGCCAGCAGCCCCCCGGGGGGCCCTCTCAATGAGCAGTTCTTC. Its protein is CASSPPGGPLNEQFF.

This chain links TRBV5-1 with TRBJ1-2; D unclear. The CDR3 covers 16 residues. V was pared by 2 bases and J by 4 bases, with 18 bases between. Germline V gene lookup returns CDR1 SGHRS and CDR2 YFSETQ. CDR3 amino acids: CASSFSRPQNTYGYTF. In DNA form, the CDR3 reads TGCGCCAGCAGCTTCTCCAGGCCCCAAAACACCTATGGCTACACCTTC.

There are a few counts of this clonotype. The rearrangement links TRBV18 to TRBJ2-3; 8 bases agree with TRBD2. The germline V gene has CDR1 KGHSH and CDR2 LQKENI. The V segment lost 1 base and the J segment 2 bases; nucleotides outside the gene matches: 5. CDR3 length: 16 residues. DNA for the CDR3: TGTGCCAGCTCACCACTCGGCGGGGGGTCCACAGATACGCAGTATTTT. Residues: CASSPLGGGSTDTQYF.

V and J are TRBV12-3 or TRBV12-4 and TRBJ2-1; D might be TRBD2 (7 bases). Trimming cost V 4 bases and J 8 bases, with 24 bases left between them. This CDR3 is 17 amino acids long. In DNA form, the CDR3 reads TGTGCCAGCAGTTCCAACGGTGGGCGGTCGGGGGGCTATGAGCAGTTCTTC. Its translation: CASSSNGGRSGGYEQFF.

The CDR3 DNA follows: TGTGCCAGCAAAGGGGGCGAGGATGGCTACACCTTC. Translated: CASKGGEDGYTF. The rearrangement joins TRBV12-3 or TRBV12-4 to TRBJ1-2, with 7 bases aligning to TRBD1. The CDR3 sequence is 12 residues long. V lost 7 bases and J lost 6; bases outside the gene matches: 5.

This sequence joins TRBV12-3 or TRBV12-4 and TRBJ2-5; 7 positions agree with TRBD1. The CDR3 runs to 17 residues. After removal of 2 bases from V and 5 bases from J, the junction contained 14 bases not matched to a gene. CDR3 coding DNA: TGTGCCAGCAGTTTATCTTTGGGCAGGGGGAACATGGAGACCCAGTACTTC. It encodes CASSLSLGRGNMETQYF.

This clonotype was counted between two and nine times. The chain uses TRBV28 and TRBJ2-1; 7 bases line up with TRBD2. Germline loops: CDR1 MDHEN, CDR2 SYDVKM. V trimming: 6 bases; J trimming: 14 bases; junction bases outside the gene matches: 7. This CDR3 comprises 11 residues. Here the CDR3 reads CASSRAGVKFF. Here the CDR3 DNA reads TGTGCCAGCAGCCGCGCGGGGGTTAAGTTCTTC.

This chain uses TRBV20-1 with TRBJ1-6, with a weak D call TRBD1 (6 bases). In germline, CDR1 is DFQATT, CDR2 SNEGSKA (reference sequence). The CDR3 loop spans 15 amino acids. Deletions cut 6 bases from V and 7 bases from J, with 19 bases between. As DNA, the CDR3 is TGCAGTGCCCAAGGGGGGTCTGGGCGGAATTCACCCCTCCACTTT. Protein sequence: CSAQGGSGRNSPLHF.

The sample holds many counts of this clonotype. V is TRBV5-1 and J is TRBJ2-7, with D perhaps TRBD1 (6 bases). The V and J ends lost 0 bases and 4 bases respectively, with 11 bases between them. The CDR3 is made up of 14 amino acids. The germline gives CDR1 SGHRS, CDR2 YFSETQ. This CDR3 is CASSLDQGPYEQYF. Written as DNA, the CDR3 is TGCGCCAGCAGCTTGGATCAGGGGCCGTACGAGCAGTACTTC.